This TCR beta chain was recorded in a study of shared T cell receptors in the human thymus. Only in-frame clones appear in the TCRdb table, and some are missing; sequencing was by immunoSEQ multiplex PCR. The sample lists hundreds of thousands of clones; around 87% were seen once. This clone was counted a few times. With 0 bases clipped from V and 6 bases from J, the junction kept 5 bases outside the gene matches. This CDR3 spans 15 amino acids. Germline V gene sequence: CDR1 LNHDA, CDR2 SQIVND (reference sequence). The data were also submitted as part of a second study, on human thymus T cells.

V is TRBV19 and J is TRBJ1-5, with TRBD1 matching over 7 bases. The TCR comes from a boy under two years old with a congenital heart defect. Sequenced input: thymocytes. CDR3 DNA sequence: TGTGCCAGTAGTATAGACACCAGGGGGACTCAGCCCCAGCATTTT. Its translation is CASSIDTRGTQPQHF.